This TCR beta chain was sequenced during a study of cytomegalovirus exposure and HLA in healthy donors. Amplification used 60 Vbeta primers and 13 Jbeta primers. Sequencing was performed with immunoSEQ multiplex PCR; in TCRdb, only in-frame clones are kept and a portion is missing. Of over 200,000 clones in the sample, almost 80% were seen once. Findings and limits, study-wide: Earlier analysis yielded a pattern in which most TCR beta V segments were productive about 90% or about 30% of the time. Through in vitro validation, three CMV-associated chains were shown to be specific for CMV antigens.

While unrecorded immune exposures were likely, the donors were nominally healthy when sampled. This CDR3 is built from 14 residues. The germline V and J ends were trimmed by 2 bases and 1 base, with 10 bases remaining between them. Germline V gene data show CDR1 as SGDLS and CDR2 as YYNGEE. Worth noting for this clone: Its specificity is unknown.

Sequenced material: PBMCs. This sequence was found in a male donor in good health and CMV-seronegative. V is TRBV9 and J is TRBJ2-7; D is ambiguous. This CDR3 reads CASSVTDRSYEQYF. The CDR3 DNA reads TGTGCCAGCAGCGTGACTGACCGATCCTACGAGCAGTACTTC.